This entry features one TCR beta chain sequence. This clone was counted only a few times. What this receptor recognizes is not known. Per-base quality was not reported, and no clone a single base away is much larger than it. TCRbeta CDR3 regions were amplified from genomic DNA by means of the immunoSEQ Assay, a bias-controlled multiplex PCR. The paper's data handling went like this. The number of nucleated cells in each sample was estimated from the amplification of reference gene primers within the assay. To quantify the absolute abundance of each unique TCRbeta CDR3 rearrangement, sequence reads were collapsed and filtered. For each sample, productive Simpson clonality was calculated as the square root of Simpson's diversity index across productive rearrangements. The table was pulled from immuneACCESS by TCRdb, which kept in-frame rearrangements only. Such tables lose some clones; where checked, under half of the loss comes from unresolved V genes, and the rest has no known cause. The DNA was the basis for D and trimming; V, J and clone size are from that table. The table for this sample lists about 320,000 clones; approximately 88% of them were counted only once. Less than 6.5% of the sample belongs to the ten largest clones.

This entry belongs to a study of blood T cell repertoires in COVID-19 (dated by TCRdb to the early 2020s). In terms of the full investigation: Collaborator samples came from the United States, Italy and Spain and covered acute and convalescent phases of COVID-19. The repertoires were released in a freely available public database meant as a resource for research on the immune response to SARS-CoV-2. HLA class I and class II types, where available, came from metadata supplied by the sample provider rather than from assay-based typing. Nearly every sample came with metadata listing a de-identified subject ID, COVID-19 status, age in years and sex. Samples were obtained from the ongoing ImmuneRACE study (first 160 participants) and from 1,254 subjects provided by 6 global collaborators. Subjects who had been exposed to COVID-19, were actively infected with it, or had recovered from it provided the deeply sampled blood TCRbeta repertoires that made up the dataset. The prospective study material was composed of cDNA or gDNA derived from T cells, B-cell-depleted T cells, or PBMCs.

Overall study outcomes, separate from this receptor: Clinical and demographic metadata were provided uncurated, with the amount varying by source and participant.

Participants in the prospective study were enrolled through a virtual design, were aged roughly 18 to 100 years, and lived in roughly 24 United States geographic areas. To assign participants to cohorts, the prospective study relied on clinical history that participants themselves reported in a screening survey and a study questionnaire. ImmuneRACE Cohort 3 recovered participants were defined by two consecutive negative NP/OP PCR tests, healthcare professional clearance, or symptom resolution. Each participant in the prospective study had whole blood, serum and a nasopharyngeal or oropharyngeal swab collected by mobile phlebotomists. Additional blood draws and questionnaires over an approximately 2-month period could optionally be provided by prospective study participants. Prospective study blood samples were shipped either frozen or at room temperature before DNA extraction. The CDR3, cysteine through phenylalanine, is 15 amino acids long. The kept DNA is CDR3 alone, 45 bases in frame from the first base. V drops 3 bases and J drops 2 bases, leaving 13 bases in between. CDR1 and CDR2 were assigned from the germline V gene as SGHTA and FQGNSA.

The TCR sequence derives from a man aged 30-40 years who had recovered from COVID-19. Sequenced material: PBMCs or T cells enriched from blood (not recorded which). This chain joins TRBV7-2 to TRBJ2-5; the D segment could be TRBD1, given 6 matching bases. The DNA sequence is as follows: TGTGCCAGCAGCTTCGGGACATCCTTGCAAGAGACCCAGTACTTC. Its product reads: CASSFGTSLQETQYF.